These 18 T cell receptor beta chains originate from one sample sequenced in a study of T cell repertoires in cytomegalovirus infection. TCRdb reanalysed the reads using MiXCR and keeps one entry per CDR3 protein. The table records hundreds of thousands of distinct CDR3 sequences, less than 40% of them present only once. Antigens of these TCRs are unknown. The input for sequencing was cultured CD8+ T cells from PBMCs, taken from culture after CMV antigen stimulation. Receptor source: a human donor in good health (CMV status not recorded). Some clones in this sample may be carry-over from other donors' samples.

This clonotype has a count of ten or more. The chain joins TRBV7-9 to TRBJ1-2; 7 positions match TRBD1. CDR1 is SEHNR and CDR2 is FQNEAQ in the germline V gene (reference sequence). The CDR3 has 13 amino acids. With 4 bases clipped from V and 6 bases from J, the junction kept 5 bases outside the gene matches. CDR3 coding DNA: TGTGCCAGCAGCTCCCTAGACAGGGATGGCTACACCTTC. As protein: CASSSLDRDGYTF.

This rearrangement joins TRBV4-2 to TRBJ1-1; D uncertain. This CDR3 comprises 15 residues. Trimming removed 0 bases at V and 1 base at J, with 9 bases between. Germline lookup yields CDR1 LGHNA and CDR2 YNFKEQ. CDR3 residues: CASSQERGGNTEAFF. CDR3 coding DNA: TGTGCCAGCAGCCAAGAACGGGGTGGGAACACTGAAGCTTTCTTT.

This chain links TRBV19 with TRBJ1-6, with a tentative D call TRBD1 (5 bases). The CDR3 length is 13 residues. Germline CDR1 and CDR2: LNHDA and SQIVND (reference sequence). Trimming stripped 7 bases from V and 8 bases from J, with 12 bases between. CDR3 sequence: CASTPWGDSPLHF. CDR3 coding DNA: TGTGCCAGTACCCCGTGGGGCGATTCACCCCTCCACTTT.

This clonotype showed up just a few times. CDR3 in DNA: TGTGCCAGCAGCCCTTCAGCGCGGACAGGGAGTGGAGAAAAACTGTTTTTT. Residues: CASSPSARTGSGEKLFF. The rearrangement links TRBV5-5 to TRBJ1-4; TRBD1 matches at 8 bases. The CDR3 has 17 residues. Germline-derived CDR1 and CDR2 are SGHKS and YYEKEE (reference sequence). Trimming at V came to 4 bases and at J to 8 bases, leaving 16 bases not matched to a gene.

This chain links TRBV27 with TRBJ1-6; D uncertain. V lost 7 bases and J 7 bases, leaving 11 bases between the germline ends. The V gene's germline CDR1 is MNHEY and CDR2 SMNVEV (reference sequence). The CDR3 has 13 residues. As DNA, the CDR3 is TGTGCCAGCAATCAAGACACGAATTCACCCCTCCACTTT. Protein product: CASNQDTNSPLHF.

The chain combines TRBV7-3 with TRBJ1-2; D may be TRBD1 (6 bases). V gave up 5 bases and J gave up 8 bases, with 12 bases separating them. The CDR3 is 12 amino acids. In germline, CDR1 is SGHTA, CDR2 FQGTGA. CDR3 residues: CASSPGAGGYTF. The CDR3 DNA follows: TGTGCCAGCAGCCCAGGGGCGGGAGGCTACACCTTC.

This clonotype was counted a few times. This chain uses TRBV9 with TRBJ2-3; no reliable D call. Germline loops: CDR1 SGDLS, CDR2 YYNGEE. The CDR3 has 15 amino acids. V was shortened by 1 base and J by 1 base, with 10 bases between the two germline ends. This CDR3 is CASSVWGRGTDTQYF. CDR3 nucleotides: TGTGCCAGCAGCGTATGGGGTAGGGGCACAGATACGCAGTATTTT.

This clonotype was observed a handful of times. This rearrangement joins TRBV6-5 to TRBJ2-7, with D unresolved. CDR1 MNHEY and CDR2 SVGAGI come from the germline V gene. The CDR3 loop spans 13 amino acids. Deletions cut 0 bases from V and 3 bases from J, with 6 bases between. CDR3 in DNA: TGTGCCAGCAGTTACTCGGAACTCTACGAGCAGTACTTC. Amino acids: CASSYSELYEQYF.

The genes are TRBV4-1 and TRBJ1-2; D is unresolved. Trimming shortened V by 1 base and J by 7 bases, and 10 bases separated the two germline ends. CDR3 size: 13 residues. Germline V gene lookup returns CDR1 MGHRA and CDR2 YSYEKL. The CDR3 sequence is CASSQGVGSGYTF. The CDR3 DNA follows: TGCGCCAGCAGCCAAGGGGTGGGCTCTGGCTACACCTTC.

This clonotype was counted a few times. The chain carries TRBV28 and TRBJ2-5; a weak D match, TRBD2 (5 bases). The CDR3 spans 16 residues. The V end was cut by 6 bases, the J end by 2 bases, with 19 bases between. Germline-derived CDR1 and CDR2 are MDHEN and SYDVKM. CDR3 residues: CASRSNPGIVQETQYF. CDR3 coding DNA: TGTGCCAGCAGATCTAACCCCGGGATAGTTCAAGAGACCCAGTACTTC.

This clonotype has only a few counts. The chain has TRBV7-8 and TRBJ2-1; 7 bases map to TRBD1. This CDR3 comprises 15 residues. After removal of 3 bases from V and 10 bases from J, the junction contained 12 bases not matched to a gene. Germline V CDR1 and CDR2: SGHVS, FQNEAQ. CDR3 bases: TGTGCCAGCAGCTTTAAGAGGGGGCGCGCTGAGGAGCAGTTCTTC. Encoded protein: CASSFKRGRAEEQFF.

This chain uses TRBV10-3 with TRBJ1-5; no reliable D call. Germline-derived CDR1 and CDR2 are ENHRY and SYGVKD. With 0 bases removed from V and 3 bases from J, the gap between germline ends came to 6 bases. The CDR3 extends over 14 amino acids. The CDR3 protein is CAISESWDNQPQHF. The CDR3, as DNA: TGTGCCATCAGTGAGTCGTGGGACAATCAGCCCCAGCATTTT.

In its sample, this clonotype was seen a few times. The rearrangement uses TRBV25-1 and TRBJ1-2; no clear D. Germline values: CDR1 MGHDK, CDR2 SYGVNS. This CDR3 has 13 amino acids. V was clipped by 4 bases and J by 4 bases, with 10 bases between them. CDR3 nucleotides: TGTGCCAGCAGTGCCGGGTTCGGCTATGGCTACACCTTC. Translated: CASSAGFGYGYTF.

This chain joins TRBV6-2 or TRBV6-3 and TRBJ2-7; no clear D gene. Germline CDR1 is MNHEY and CDR2 is SVGEGT. The CDR3 sequence is 14 residues long. V dropped 0 bases and J dropped 6 bases, with 12 bases sitting between them. Here the CDR3 DNA reads TGTGCCAGCAGTTACTCCATTTTCGCGTCCGAGCAGTACTTC. The encoded protein is CASSYSIFASEQYF.

The chain links TRBV7-6 to TRBJ2-1; D assignment may be TRBD1 or TRBD2 (5 bases each). The CDR3 totals 9 residues. CDR1 is SGHVS and CDR2 is FNYEAQ in the germline V gene. Between the trimmed V and J ends, which lost 11 bases and 14 bases, there was a span of 13 bases. The CDR3 region has the DNA TGTGCCTACGAGGGGTTTGAGTTCTTC. It yields the protein CAYEGFEFF.

This clonotype was recorded many times. A junction end diverges from the germline sequence, so it may reflect a read error. The CDR3 bases are TGTGCCAGCAGTTTAGGAGGGTCCCCCTACAATGAGCAGTTCTTC. It translates to CASSLGGSPYNEQFF. The chain recombines TRBV7-9 with TRBJ2-1, with D possibly being TRBD2 (6 bases). The CDR3 extends over 15 amino acids. Germline loops: CDR1 SEHNR, CDR2 FQNEAQ (reference sequence). Filled out from reference TRBV7-9 and TRBJ2-1, the complete variable domain reads DTGVSQNPRHKITKRGQNVTFRCDPISEHNRLYWYRQTLGQGPEFLTYFQNEAQLEKSRLLSDRFSAERPKGSFSTLEIQRTEQGDSAMYLCASSLGGSPYNEQFFGPGTRLTVL.

Only a few counts were recorded for this clonotype. The chain has TRBV5-1 and TRBJ2-7; D might be TRBD1 (6 bases). The CDR3 covers 15 residues. Germline V gene data show CDR1 as SGHRS and CDR2 as YFSETQ. V was cut by 2 bases and J by 2 bases, with 14 bases left in between. The CDR3 region is CASSFRGGEPYEQYF. In DNA, the CDR3 is TGCGCCAGCAGCTTTCGAGGGGGAGAACCCTACGAGCAGTACTTC.

J is TRBJ1-1 and V is TRBV2; a weak D match, TRBD1 (5 bases). Germline CDR1 reads SNHLY; CDR2 reads FYNNEI. The CDR3 contains 15 residues. The germline V and J ends were trimmed by 3 bases and 0 bases, with 11 bases remaining between them. CDR3 sequence reads: CASSDLGRMNTEAFF. DNA of the CDR3: TGTGCCAGCAGTGACCTGGGGCGGATGAACACTGAAGCTTTCTTT.